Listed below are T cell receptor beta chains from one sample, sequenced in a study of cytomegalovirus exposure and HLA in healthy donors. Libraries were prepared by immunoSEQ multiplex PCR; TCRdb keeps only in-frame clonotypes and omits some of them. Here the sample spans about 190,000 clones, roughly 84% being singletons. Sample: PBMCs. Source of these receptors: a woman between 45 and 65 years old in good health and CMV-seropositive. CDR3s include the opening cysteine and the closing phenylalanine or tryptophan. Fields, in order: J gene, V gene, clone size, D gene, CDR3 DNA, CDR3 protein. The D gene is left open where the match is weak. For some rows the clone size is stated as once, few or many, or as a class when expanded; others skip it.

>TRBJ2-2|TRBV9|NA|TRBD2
TGTGCCAGCAGCGTATCGGGAGGGGACACGACCGGGGAGCTGTTTTTT
CASSVSGGDTTGELFF
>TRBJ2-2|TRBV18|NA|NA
TGTGCCACAACACTAGTTAAGACCGGGGAGCTGTTTTTT
CATTLVKTGELFF
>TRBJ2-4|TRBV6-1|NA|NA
TGTGCCAGCAGTGAAGCGTCAGCGACCCGCCTGAGCTACTTC
CASSEASATRLSYF
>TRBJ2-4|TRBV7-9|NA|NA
TGTGCCAGCAGCTTAGATGGGGGCGCTAGCCGGGACATTCAGTACTTC
CASSLDGGASRDIQYF
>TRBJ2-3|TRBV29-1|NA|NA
TGCAGCGTTGAAGCACTACAGGGTACCGATACGCAGTATTTT
CSVEALQGTDTQYF
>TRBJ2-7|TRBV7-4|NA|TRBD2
TGTGCCAGCAGCCCATTAGCGGGGGGCTACGAGCAGTACTTC
CASSPLAGGYEQYF
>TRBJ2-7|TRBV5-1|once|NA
TGCGCCAGCAGCCCGTCCGGGGTCTCCTACGAGCAGTACTTC
CASSPSGVSYEQYF
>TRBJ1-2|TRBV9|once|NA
TGTGCCAGCAGCAAAGACAGTGGATCTTACGGCTACACCTTC
CASSKDSGSYGYTF
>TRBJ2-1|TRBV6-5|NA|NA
TGTGCCAGCAGTTACTGGCAGGGGATGTCAAATGAGCAGTTCTTC
CASSYWQGMSNEQFF
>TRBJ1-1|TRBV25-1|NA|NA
TGTGCCAGCAGTGATCAGGGGACCCCGATGAACACTGAAGCTTTCTTT
CASSDQGTPMNTEAFF
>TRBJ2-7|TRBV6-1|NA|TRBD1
TGTGCCAGCAGTGCCACCGGGACAGGGGGATCCTACGAGCAGTACTTC
CASSATGTGGSYEQYF
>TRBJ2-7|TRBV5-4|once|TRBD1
TGTGCCAGCAGGGGAACACAGGGGACGGCCGAGTTCTACTTC
CASRGTQGTAEFYF
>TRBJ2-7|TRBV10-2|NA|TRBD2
TGCGCCAGCAGCGGGGGGGGCTACGAGCAGTACTTC
CASSGGGYEQYF
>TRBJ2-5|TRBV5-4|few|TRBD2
TGTGCCAGCAGCTCTGGGGTCAGCGGGGGGGCGGAGACCCAGTACTTC
CASSSGVSGGAETQYF
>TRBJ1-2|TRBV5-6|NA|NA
TGTGCCAGCAGCGGACCAGGACAGATTAACTATGGCTACACCTTC
CASSGPGQINYGYTF
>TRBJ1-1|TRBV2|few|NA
TGTGCCAGCCGGGGGATCCTGAACACTGAAGCTTTCTTT
CASRGILNTEAFF
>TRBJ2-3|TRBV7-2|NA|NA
TGTGCCAGCAGCTCGCGGGGGCCTAGCACAGATACGCAGTATTTT
CASSSRGPSTDTQYF
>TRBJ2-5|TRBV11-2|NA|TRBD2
TGTGCCAGCAGCTTAGTACTAGCGGGTTTCCAAGAGACCCAGTACTTC
CASSLVLAGFQETQYF